The next 5 T cell receptor beta chains were all read from a single sample in a study of shared clonotypes between healthy human individuals. Clones were sequenced by immunoSEQ multiplex PCR, and TCRdb holds only the in-frame ones, with some missing. The data contain about 1.1 million clones, approximately 77% of them singletons. Sequenced sample: memory CD4+ T cells from PBMCs. The subset: CD45RA-negative fraction. These receptors all stem from a man younger than 35 in good health. Some clones in this sample may be carry-over from other donors' samples.

The chain carries TRBV30 and TRBJ2-1; D is ambiguous. This CDR3 region has 13 residues. CDR1 GTSNPN and CDR2 SVGIG come from the germline V gene (reference sequence). V gave up 0 bases and J gave up 8 bases, with 11 bases separating them. The CDR3 spells CAWSVLTTYEQFF. The CDR3, as DNA: TGTGCCTGGAGTGTACTAACGACCTATGAGCAGTTCTTC. The whole variable domain, filled in from reference TRBV30 and TRBJ2-1, reads SQTIHQWPATLVQPVGSPLSLECTVEGTSNPNLYWYRQAAGRGLQLLFYSVGIGQISSEVPQNLSASRPQDRQFILSSKKLLLSDSGFYLCAWSVLTTYEQFFGPGTRLTVL.

This CDR3 is CASSYPSGEQFF. CDR3 nucleotide sequence: TGTGCCAGCAGTTACCCCTCGGGTGAGCAGTTCTTC. The chain couples TRBV6-5 to TRBJ2-1, with unresolved D. Germline CDR1 MNHEY, CDR2 SVGAGI. The V and J ends lost 2 bases and 9 bases respectively, with 8 bases between them. The CDR3 contains 12 residues.

Many counts were recorded for this clone. V gene TRBV4-3 combines with J gene TRBJ2-7; no clear D gene. V lost 1 base and J 5 bases, leaving 15 bases between the germline ends. Germline V gives CDR1 LGHNA, CDR2 YSLEER. The CDR3 is 15 amino acids. The CDR3 region is CASSQGQPNANEQYF. The CDR3 DNA reads as TGCGCCAGCAGCCAAGGGCAGCCGAACGCCAACGAGCAGTACTTC.

The chain joins TRBV29-1 to TRBJ2-5; 10 bases are shared with TRBD2. Trimming at V came to 6 bases and at J to 9 bases, leaving 16 bases not matched to a gene. This CDR3 comprises 15 residues. Per germline, CDR1 SQVTM and CDR2 ANQGSEA. This CDR3 is CSVGASGSILEAQYF. As DNA, the CDR3 is TGCAGCGTGGGGGCTAGCGGGAGTATTTTGGAGGCCCAGTACTTC.

The rearrangement uses TRBV7-2 and TRBJ2-2; D is undetermined. Per germline, CDR1 SGHTA and CDR2 FQGNSA. V was trimmed by 5 bases and J by 8 bases, leaving 12 bases between them. The length of the CDR3 is 13 residues. This CDR3 reads CASSLDGKGELFF. For the CDR3, the DNA is TGTGCCAGCAGCCTAGATGGGAAAGGGGAGCTGTTTTTT.